The T cell receptor beta chain under discussion was sequenced for a study of blood T cell repertoires in COVID-19. Study-wide context: Samples came from the United States, Italy and Spain, spanning acute and convalescent COVID-19.

The CDR3 consists of 14 residues. From germline, CDR1 is SNHLY and CDR2 FYNNEI. J gave up 2 bases and V 6 bases, and 6 bases lay outside the gene matches. Sequenced by immunoSEQ multiplex PCR; TCRdb stores in-frame clones only, minus some. The table lists around 160,000 clones, roughly 86% of them singletons. This sequence originates from a human donor with acute or convalescent COVID-19. The donor label of this sample is uncertain. Sequenced material: peripheral blood. This sequence joins TRBV2 and TRBJ1-2, with 7 bases fitting TRBD1. The CDR3 spells CASRRQDRNYGYTF. The CDR3 DNA follows: TGTGCCAGCAGGCGCCAGGACAGGAACTATGGCTACACCTTC.